This paragraph reports one TCR beta chain. The antigen remains unidentified. This CDR3 is 15 amino acids long. V dropped 8 bases and J dropped 2 bases, with 17 bases sitting between them. Per the germline V gene, CDR1 is MNHNS and CDR2 is SASEGT. The sample belongs to a study of memory B cells and T cells in multiple sclerosis. Study-level results: Shared clonotype counts depended on differing compartment clone-set sizes and were normalized.

The data were produced by immunoSEQ multiplex PCR, yet TCRdb's version contains in-frame clones alone and is incomplete. The sample lists 11,000 to 15,000 clones; around 70% were seen once. Input material: memory (CD45RO+) CD4+ T cells from blood. This TCR came from a human donor with multiple sclerosis. The chain is built from TRBV6-1 and TRBJ2-3; tentative D call: TRBD1 (7 bases). The CDR3 bases are TGTGCCAGCTCTCGGGCGGGACAGACCACAGATACGCAGTATTTT. Translation: CASSRAGQTTDTQYF.